The 30 T cell receptor beta chains below were found in one sample sequenced in a study of CD8+CD57+ T cells in acquired aplastic anemia. Genomic DNA served as template for TCR beta VDJ and CDR3 profiling. MiXCR was run by TCRdb on the reads, yielding one entry per CDR3 protein. This sample carries under 200,000 distinct CDR3 sequences, 48% of them seen once, and the ten largest clones take about 9.7%. It was patients with CD8+CD57+ cell expansion by flow cytometry who were chosen for sequencing. Sequences were obtained from sorted CD4+, CD8+, or CD8+CD57+ T cells (not recorded which) from PBMCs. Receptors originate from a human donor with aplastic anemia.

The V call is TRBV12-3 or TRBV12-4, the J call TRBJ2-3; 10 bases line up with TRBD1. J was trimmed by 8 bases and V by 6 bases; bases with no gene match: 14. CDR3 size: 16 residues. CDR3 sequence reads: CASSTDRGFEARTQYF. The CDR3 bases are TGTGCCAGCAGCACGGACAGGGGGTTTGAGGCGCGTACGCAGTATTTT.

The V call is TRBV24-1, the J call TRBJ2-3; D remains ambiguous. This CDR3 has 16 residues. With 3 bases removed from V and 0 bases from J, the gap between germline ends came to 12 bases. The germline V gene encodes CDR1 KGHDR and CDR2 SFDVKD. The CDR3, as DNA: TGTGCCACCAGTGATAAGTTGACACCGAGCACAGATACGCAGTATTTT. Translation gives CATSDKLTPSTDTQYF.

This clonotype was counted only a few times. The chain recombines TRBV24-1 with TRBJ2-5, with D maybe TRBD1 (6 bases). Trimming took off 2 bases at V and 2 bases at J, with 14 bases between the two ends. Germline V CDR1 and CDR2: KGHDR, SFDVKD. CDR3 size: 16 residues. CDR3 in DNA: TGTGCCACCAGTGATTCCTGGACAGCCACTCAAGAGACCCAGTACTTC. It encodes CATSDSWTATQETQYF.

This chain joins TRBV10-3 and TRBJ1-2; the D is unclear. CDR1 and CDR2 from the germline V gene are ENHRY and SYGVKD. The CDR3 is 13 amino acids. Trimming removed 7 bases from V and 1 base from J, with 10 bases in between. The CDR3 is CAIKASDNYGYTF. Written as DNA, the CDR3 is TGTGCCATCAAGGCCAGCGATAACTATGGCTACACCTTC.

There are many counts of this clonotype. The CDR3, as DNA: TGTGCCAGCACTGGGGGATTAGGCTATGGCTACACCTTC. Translation: CASTGGLGYGYTF. The chain uses TRBV2 and TRBJ1-2; tentatively, D is TRBD1 (5 bases). V was clipped by 7 bases and J by 4 bases, with 13 bases between them. The germline V gene has CDR1 SNHLY and CDR2 FYNNEI. The CDR3 has 13 residues.

The chain couples TRBV2 to TRBJ1-5, with a tentative D call TRBD1 (5 bases). The V end was cut by 4 bases, the J end by 1 base, with 11 bases between. Germline V CDR1 and CDR2: SNHLY, FYNNEI. This CDR3 comprises 15 residues. The chain's CDR3 is CASSVGRGSNQPQHF. CDR3 coding DNA: TGTGCCAGCAGTGTGGGGAGGGGAAGCAATCAGCCCCAGCATTTT.

This clonotype was detected many times. The chain uses TRBV12-3 or TRBV12-4 and TRBJ1-6; D gene uncertain. Trimming removed 2 bases from V and 5 bases from J, with 7 bases in between. The CDR3 loop spans 14 amino acids. This chain's CDR3 is CASSLWGDNSPLHF. CDR3 bases: TGTGCCAGCAGTTTATGGGGAGATAATTCACCCCTCCACTTT.

About this clonotype itself: A junction end diverges from the germline sequence, so it may reflect a read error. J is TRBJ2-7 and V is TRBV19; TRBD2 is a possible D gene (6 bases). This CDR3 has 14 residues. CDR1 is LNHDA, CDR2 SQIVND, per germline (reference sequence). The CDR3 DNA reads TGTGCCTGTAGTATGTGGGGGGACCAAGTTGAGCAGTACTTC. It translates to CACSMWGDQVEQYF.

This clonotype was counted between two and nine times. This chain uses TRBV7-9 with TRBJ2-5; D not certain. Trimming pared 3 bases from V and 4 bases from J, leaving 9 bases between. The CDR3 sequence is 13 residues long. The germline V gene has CDR1 SEHNR and CDR2 FQNEAQ (reference sequence). The DNA for the CDR3 is TGTGCCAGCAGCTTTGGGTACCCAGAGACCCAGTACTTC. It specifies CASSFGYPETQYF.

The table lists this clonotype with a few counts. The rearrangement uses TRBV10-3 and TRBJ2-3, with 9 bases identical to TRBD1. Germline V lookup: CDR1 ENHRY, CDR2 SYGVKD. Trimming removed 6 bases from V and 3 bases from J; junction bases left unmatched: 10. The CDR3 spans 16 residues. The CDR3 sequence is CAISRKGTGQTDTQYF. For the CDR3, the DNA is TGTGCCATCAGCCGAAAAGGGACAGGGCAAACAGATACGCAGTATTTT.

This chain joins TRBV6-4 and TRBJ2-1; D is uncertain. CDR1 and CDR2 from the germline V gene are MRHNA and SNTAGT. V was trimmed by 2 bases and J by 4 bases, leaving 3 bases between them. The CDR3 length is 12 residues. CDR3 amino acids: CASSDRYNEQFF. Here the CDR3 DNA reads TGTGCCAGCAGTGACCGATACAATGAGCAGTTCTTC.

This clonotype was seen a handful of times. The genes are TRBV10-2 and TRBJ1-3; no reliable D call. In germline, CDR1 is WSHSY, CDR2 SAAADI. Trimming left V 4 bases short and J 0 bases short, with 19 bases between. The CDR3 has 18 amino acids. CDR3 amino acids: CASSGSGRTSPSGNTIYF. CDR3 DNA sequence: TGCGCCAGCAGTGGGTCCGGACGGACTTCGCCCTCTGGAAACACCATATATTTT.

There are many counts of this clonotype. The rearrangement links TRBV15 to TRBJ1-6, with D possibly matching TRBD1 (6 bases). The CDR3 is 15 amino acids. The V end was cut by 0 bases, the J end by 6 bases, with 9 bases between. The germline V gene has CDR1 LNHNV and CDR2 YYDKDF (reference sequence). The CDR3 DNA sequence: TGTGCCACCAGCAGAGAGGCAGGGGCTAATTCACCCCTCCACTTT. This translates into CATSREAGANSPLHF.

This clonotype occurred a few times. The chain couples TRBV2 to TRBJ2-7; D may be TRBD1 (6 bases). CDR3 length: 14 residues. The germline CDR1 and CDR2 sequences are SNHLY and FYNNEI. The V gene lost 6 bases and the J gene lost 0 bases, with 12 bases spanning the gap. The CDR3 loop is CASSHRQDSYEQYF. The DNA of the CDR3 is TGTGCCAGCAGCCACCGACAGGACTCCTACGAGCAGTACTTC.

The chain combines TRBV11-2 with TRBJ2-7, with 10 bases fitting TRBD2. This CDR3 region has 16 residues. Germline CDR1 is SGHAT and CDR2 is FQNNGV. The trim removed 5 bases at V and 7 bases at J, leaving 14 bases unmatched. In DNA, the CDR3 is TGTGCCAGCAGCACCCTCCCTAGCGGGGGTTCGAGGGAGCAGTACTTC. Protein sequence: CASSTLPSGGSREQYF.

In this sample, this clonotype turned up a few times. The J gene is TRBJ1-2, the V gene TRBV2; D unresolved. Trimming pared 6 bases from V and 12 bases from J, leaving 11 bases between. CDR1 and CDR2 from the germline V gene are SNHLY and FYNNEI. CDR3 length equals 10 residues. CDR3: CASRVSGNTF. CDR3 DNA sequence: TGTGCCAGCAGAGTCTCTGGAAACACCTTC. Using reference TRBV2 and TRBJ1-2 for the parts outside the CDR3, the full variable domain is EPEVTQTPSHQVTQMGQEVILRCVPISNHLYFYWYRQILGQKVEFLVSFYNNEISEKSEIFDDQFSVERPDGSNFTLKIRSTKLEDSAMYFCASRVSGNTFGSGTRLTVV.

The CDR3 DNA reads as TGTGCCAGCAGCTTAGGGTTAGGGCAGGGCTGGGCAGATACGCAGTATTTT. Translating it yields CASSLGLGQGWADTQYF. The chain carries TRBV7-8 and TRBJ2-3; possibly TRBD1 for D (5 bases). Between the trimmed V and J ends, which lost 1 base and 4 bases, there was a span of 18 bases. CDR1 and CDR2 from the germline V gene are SGHVS and FQNEAQ. The CDR3 runs to 17 residues.

This clonotype was counted at least ten times. The chain couples TRBV9 to TRBJ2-3, with D uncertain. This CDR3 has 13 residues. Trimming cost V 3 bases and J 4 bases, with 9 bases left between them. Germline V gene lookup returns CDR1 SGDLS and CDR2 YYNGEE. The CDR3 nucleotides are TGTGCCAGCAGCGCCATGTCGGCAGATACGCAGTATTTT. The encoded protein is CASSAMSADTQYF.

Ten or more counts support this clonotype. DNA of the CDR3: TGTGCCAGCAGCCCGGGTGGGGAAGCATACAGAACCTCACCCCTCCACTTT. The encoded protein is CASSPGGEAYRTSPLHF. This chain links TRBV5-6 with TRBJ1-6; D unresolved. The germline gives CDR1 SGHDT, CDR2 YYEEEE. V was clipped by 4 bases and J by 10 bases, with 24 bases between them. This CDR3 is built from 17 residues.

The gene calls are TRBV9 and TRBJ2-2, with TRBD2 as a possible D gene (6 bases). Trimming shortened V by 2 bases and J by 0 bases, and 8 bases separated the two germline ends. CDR3 length: 15 amino acids. The germline CDR1 and CDR2 sequences are SGDLS and YYNGEE. CDR3 DNA: TGTGCCAGCAGCGTTAGCGGCACGAACACCGGGGAGCTGTTTTTT. Protein sequence: CASSVSGTNTGELFF. Filled out from reference TRBV9 and TRBJ2-2, the complete variable domain reads DSGVTQTPKHLITATGQRVTLRCSPRSGDLSVYWYQQSLDQGLQFLIQYYNGEERAKGNILERFSAQQFPDLHSELNLSSLELGDSALYFCASSVSGTNTGELFFGEGSRLTVL.

The sample holds a few counts of this clonotype. The chain joins TRBV18 to TRBJ2-7; 8 positions agree with TRBD2. Germline assignment: CDR1 KGHSH and CDR2 LQKENI. CDR3 size: 18 residues. Trimming took 3 bases from V and 2 from J; bases not matched to a gene: 15. In DNA, the CDR3 is TGTGCCAGCTCACCCAATTCTTATGCTAGCGGGTTCACCTACGAGCAGTACTTC. Translating it yields CASSPNSYASGFTYEQYF. Variable domain in full (rest from reference TRBV18 and TRBJ2-7): NAGVMQNPRHLVRRRGQEARLRCSPMKGHSHVYWYRQLPEEGLKFMVYLQKENIIDESGMPKERFSAEFPKEGPSILRIQQVVRGDSAAYFCASSPNSYASGFTYEQYFGPGTRLTVT.

Many counts were recorded for this clonotype. The CDR3 bases are TGCGCCAGCAGCTCGGGGGACAGGGAAGGAATGGGGGCTTTCTTT. The encoded protein is CASSSGDREGMGAFF. V is TRBV5-1 and J is TRBJ1-1, with 9 bases matching TRBD1. The CDR3 runs to 15 residues. CDR1 is SGHRS and CDR2 is YFSETQ in the germline V gene. The ends lost 3 bases at V and 11 bases at J; junction bases unmatched: 14. The full variable domain, in which reference TRBV5-1 and TRBJ1-1 provide the parts outside the CDR3, is KAGVTQTPRYLIKTRGQQVTLSCSPISGHRSVSWYQQTPGQGLQFLFEYFSETQRNKGNFPGRFSGRQFSNSRSEMNVSTLELGDSALYLCASSSGDREGMGAFFGQGTRLTVV.

This clonotype has only a few counts. The chain uses TRBV6-2 or TRBV6-3 and TRBJ2-1; D tentatively reads TRBD1 or TRBD2 (6 bases each). Germline CDR1 MNHEY, CDR2 SVGEGT. The CDR3 consists of 14 residues. Trimming removed 7 bases at V and 2 bases at J, with 12 bases between. In DNA, the CDR3 is TGTGCCAGCAACCGGGGGCGGCCCTACAATGAGCAGTTCTTC. It encodes CASNRGRPYNEQFF.

This clonotype was found many times. The rearrangement uses TRBV12-3 or TRBV12-4 and TRBJ1-1, with D unresolved. Trimming shortened V by 6 bases and J by 1 base, and 9 bases separated the two germline ends. The CDR3 contains 13 residues. The CDR3 nucleotides read TGTGCCAGCAGCCCCACCCGGAACACTGAAGCTTTCTTT. As protein: CASSPTRNTEAFF.

The V and J genes are TRBV25-1 and TRBJ2-1, with 7 bases matching TRBD1. Trimming cost V 3 bases and J 9 bases; bases outside gene matches: 11. The V gene's germline CDR1 is MGHDK and CDR2 SYGVNS. CDR3 length equals 15 residues. The DNA of the CDR3 is TGTGCCAGCAGTGATCCGGGACAGACTTTCAGTGAGCAGTTCTTC. Its protein is CASSDPGQTFSEQFF.

This clonotype appeared many times. The chain couples TRBV5-1 to TRBJ2-7; no firm D call. Trimming pared 2 bases from V and 6 bases from J, leaving 9 bases between. Germline values: CDR1 SGHRS, CDR2 YFSETQ. This CDR3 is built from 12 residues. The CDR3 spells CASSLSGSEQYF. In nucleotides, the CDR3 is TGCGCCAGCAGCTTATCCGGGTCCGAGCAGTACTTC. The complete variable domain, with remaining parts taken from reference TRBV5-1 and TRBJ2-7, reads KAGVTQTPRYLIKTRGQQVTLSCSPISGHRSVSWYQQTPGQGLQFLFEYFSETQRNKGNFPGRFSGRQFSNSRSEMNVSTLELGDSALYLCASSLSGSEQYFGPGTRLTVT.

There are many counts of this clonotype. The V and J genes are TRBV2 and TRBJ1-1; D may be TRBD1 (5 bases). With 4 bases removed from V and 6 bases from J, the gap between germline ends came to 18 bases. CDR3 size: 15 residues. CDR1 and CDR2 (germline): SNHLY, FYNNEI. The chain's CDR3 is CASSGSGQFASEAFF. The CDR3 DNA sequence: TGTGCCAGCAGTGGGTCGGGGCAGTTCGCTTCTGAAGCTTTCTTT.

This clonotype was seen many times. This sequence joins TRBV6-1 and TRBJ2-7; D tentatively fits TRBD1 or TRBD2 (6 bases each). Germline-derived CDR1 and CDR2 are MNHNS and SASEGT. V lost 8 bases to trimming and J lost 7 bases, with 21 bases between them. The CDR3 runs to 14 residues. DNA of the CDR3: TGTGCCAGCCACCGCTCTGGGGGGCGTCAGGAGCAGTACTTC. It is translated as CASHRSGGRQEQYF.

The chain links TRBV15 to TRBJ1-5; D perhaps matches TRBD1 (6 bases). Germline CDR1 LNHNV, CDR2 YYDKDF (reference sequence). The ends were cut back, 1 base at V and 4 bases at J, with 11 bases in the middle. CDR3 length equals 15 residues. DNA for the CDR3: TGTGCCACCAGCAGAGCTGGACAGATGAATCAGCCCCAGCATTTT. Protein sequence: CATSRAGQMNQPQHF.

The chain links TRBV2 to TRBJ2-3; unclear D gene. Trimming shortened V by 5 bases and J by 8 bases, and 11 bases separated the two germline ends. The germline V gene encodes CDR1 SNHLY and CDR2 FYNNEI. The CDR3 length is 12 residues. CDR3 residues: CASSTSLGTQYF. CDR3 nucleotides: TGTGCCAGCAGTACATCTCTGGGTACGCAGTATTTT.